The clone carrying this T cell receptor (beta chain) occurred a few times. Individuals aged roughly 18 to 95 years were recruited from fewer than 30 US areas. Per the study methods: Nucleated cell counts were estimated from reference gene primer amplification. Sequencing used immunoSEQ multiplex PCR; TCRdb keeps in-frame clones, though not all of them. That table supplies the V and J calls and clone size; D and trimming were determined from the DNA. The data hold around 150,000 clones, with approximately 80% observed a single time. The ends were cut back, 5 bases at V and 5 bases at J, with 16 bases in the middle. In germline, CDR1 is KGHSH, CDR2 LQKENI. This CDR3 has 15 amino acids. This specimen belongs to a study of blood T cell repertoires in COVID-19.

The source material was PBMCs or T cells enriched from blood (not recorded which). V gene TRBV18 combines with J gene TRBJ1-5; D possibly corresponds to TRBD1 (6 bases). The sequence was collected from a man between 65 and 85 years old who had been exposed to COVID-19. CDR3 DNA sequence: TGTGCCAGCTCAGACAACACAGGGAGGGATCAGCCCCAGCATTTT. This sequence encodes CASSDNTGRDQPQHF. The complete variable domain, with remaining parts taken from reference TRBV18 and TRBJ1-5, reads NAGVMQNPRHLVRRRGQEARLRCSPMKGHSHVYWYRQLPEEGLKFMVYLQKENIIDESGMPKERFSAEFPKEGPSILRIQQVVRGDSAAYFCASSDNTGRDQPQHFGDGTRLSIL.